This T cell receptor (beta chain) is drawn from a study of graft-versus-host responses after intestinal transplantation. Turning to the study itself: Transplantation in recipients was multivisceral, liver-intestinal, or isolated intestinal.

The table came from immunoSEQ multiplex PCR; TCRdb's copy has only in-frame clones and leaves some out. The sample shows 25,000 to 30,000 clones, around nine tenths of them seen only once. The CDR3 totals 19 residues. V was pared by 2 bases and J by 0 bases, with 23 bases between. CDR1 LGHNA and CDR2 YNFKEQ come from the germline V gene. The clonotype was recovered from a human patient who received an intestinal transplant, so some T cells may come from the graft donor. The genes are TRBV4-2 and TRBJ2-7; either TRBD1 or TRBD2 may supply D (6 bases each). Sequenced here: PBMCs, sampled about 460 days after intestinal transplantation. The CDR3 sequence is CASSQKRKQRRGNSYEQYF. The CDR3 DNA sequence: TGTGCCAGCAGCCAAAAACGGAAACAGCGGAGGGGGAACTCCTACGAGCAGTACTTC.